The clone carrying this T cell receptor (beta chain) was counted ten times or more. Its target is unknown. The data originate from a study of T cells in Graves' hyperthyroidism and ophthalmopathy. Researchers took RNA transcripts and amplified the TCR beta CDR3 regions from them. The study used the HTBI primer set for a first-round RT-PCR of the TCR CDR3. From the multiplex PCR reads, TCRdb called clonotypes with MiXCR, one entry per CDR3 protein. The table lists fewer than 650,000 distinct CDR3 sequences, about 45% of them singletons. Study-wide results and caveats: Ophthalmopathy was told apart from stable hyperthyroidism by a 13 V-J model. Ophthalmopathy was model-predicted a median about 7.1 months pre-onset. Most thyroid clonotypes that were expanded above 0.001 also turned up in blood.

This CDR3 has 15 amino acids. In germline, CDR1 is LNHNV, CDR2 YYDKDF (reference sequence). V was shortened by 0 bases and J by 3 bases, with 9 bases between the two germline ends. Investigators excluded patients with uncontrolled infection, other autoimmune disease, pregnancy or lactation. The sample consisted of peripheral blood or thyroid tissue (not recorded which). This chain joins TRBV15 and TRBJ1-5; possibly TRBD1 for D (5 bases). This receptor was obtained from an adult woman with Graves' disease, either hyperthyroidism or ophthalmopathy (not recorded which). The CDR3: CATSRDVGVNQPQHF. The CDR3 DNA follows: TGTGCCACCAGCAGAGATGTAGGGGTCAATCAGCCCCAGCATTTT. Full variable domain (rest looked up from reference TRBV15 and TRBJ1-5): DAMVIQNPRYQVTQFGKPVTLSCSQTLNHNVMYWYQQKSSQAPKLLFHYYDKDFNNEADTPDNFQSRRPNTSFCFLDIRSPGLGDTAMYLCATSRDVGVNQPQHFGDGTRLSIL.